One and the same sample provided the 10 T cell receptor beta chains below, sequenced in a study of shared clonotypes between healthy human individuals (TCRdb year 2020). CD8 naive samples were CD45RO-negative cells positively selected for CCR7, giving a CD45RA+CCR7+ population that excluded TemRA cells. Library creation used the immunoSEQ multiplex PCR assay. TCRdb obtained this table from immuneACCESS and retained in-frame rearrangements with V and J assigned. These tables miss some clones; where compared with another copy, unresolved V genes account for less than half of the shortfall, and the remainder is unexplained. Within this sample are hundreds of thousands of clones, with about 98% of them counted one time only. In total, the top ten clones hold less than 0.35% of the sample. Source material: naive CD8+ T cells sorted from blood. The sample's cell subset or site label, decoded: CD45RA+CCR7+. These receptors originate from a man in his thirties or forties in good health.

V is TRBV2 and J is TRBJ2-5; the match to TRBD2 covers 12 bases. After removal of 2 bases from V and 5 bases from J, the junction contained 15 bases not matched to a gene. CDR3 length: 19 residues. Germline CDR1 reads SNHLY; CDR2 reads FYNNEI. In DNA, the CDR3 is TGTGCCAGCAGTGAACTGACTAGCGGGAGAAGGGTTCGGGAGGAGACCCAGTACTTC. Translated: CASSELTSGRRVREETQYF.

For the CDR3, the DNA is TGTGCCTGGAGTCCAGCGGGATTGACTAATGAAAAACTGTTTTTT. Encoded protein: CAWSPAGLTNEKLFF. This chain links TRBV30 with TRBJ1-4; unclear D gene. The CDR3 totals 15 residues. The V gene lost 2 bases and the J gene lost 2 bases, with 12 bases spanning the gap. Per the germline V gene, CDR1 is GTSNPN and CDR2 is SVGIG (reference sequence).

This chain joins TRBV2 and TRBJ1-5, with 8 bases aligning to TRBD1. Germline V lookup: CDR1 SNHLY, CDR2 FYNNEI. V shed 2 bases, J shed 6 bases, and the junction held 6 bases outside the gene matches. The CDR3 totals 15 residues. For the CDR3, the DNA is TGTGCCAGCAGTGAATGGGGGACAGGCCGTCAGCCCCAGCATTTT. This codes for CASSEWGTGRQPQHF.

CDR3 region: CASSQAGSDREVTYEQYF. CDR3 in DNA: TGTGCCAGCAGCCAAGCTGGCTCCGACAGGGAGGTTACCTACGAGCAGTACTTC. V usage is TRBV4-2 and J usage is TRBJ2-7; tentatively, D is TRBD1 (7 bases). The CDR3 spans 18 residues. V gave up 1 base and J gave up 2 bases, with 21 bases separating them. CDR1 and CDR2 (germline): LGHNA, YNFKEQ.

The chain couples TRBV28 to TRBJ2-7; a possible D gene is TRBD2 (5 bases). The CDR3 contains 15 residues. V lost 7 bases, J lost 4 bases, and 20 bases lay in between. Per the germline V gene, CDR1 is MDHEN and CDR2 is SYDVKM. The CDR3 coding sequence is TGTGCCAGCACCCCGCGAGCGGAGATACCTTACGAGCAGTACTTC. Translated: CASTPRAEIPYEQYF.

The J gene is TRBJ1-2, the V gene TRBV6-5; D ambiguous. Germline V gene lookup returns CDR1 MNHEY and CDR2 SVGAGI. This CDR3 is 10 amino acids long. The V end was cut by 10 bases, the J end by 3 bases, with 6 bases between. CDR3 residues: CATVDYGYTF. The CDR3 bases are TGTGCCACAGTGGACTATGGCTACACCTTC.

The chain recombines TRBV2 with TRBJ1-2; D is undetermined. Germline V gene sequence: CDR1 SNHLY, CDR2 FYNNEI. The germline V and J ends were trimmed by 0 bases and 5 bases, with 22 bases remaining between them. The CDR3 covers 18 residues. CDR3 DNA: TGTGCCAGCAGTGAAGCACGGCCGCAGGACCGGACCCGATATGGCTACACCTTC. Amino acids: CASSEARPQDRTRYGYTF.

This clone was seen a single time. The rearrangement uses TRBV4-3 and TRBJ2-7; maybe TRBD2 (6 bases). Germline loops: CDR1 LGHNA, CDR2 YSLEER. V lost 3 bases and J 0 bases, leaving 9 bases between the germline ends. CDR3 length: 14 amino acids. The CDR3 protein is CASSQRGISYEQYF. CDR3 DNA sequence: TGCGCCAGCAGCCAGCGGGGAATCTCCTACGAGCAGTACTTC.

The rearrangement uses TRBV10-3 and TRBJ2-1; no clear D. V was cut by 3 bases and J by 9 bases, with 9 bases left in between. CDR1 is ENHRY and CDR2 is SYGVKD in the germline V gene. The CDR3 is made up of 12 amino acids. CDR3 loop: CAISDPRSEQFF. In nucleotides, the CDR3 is TGTGCCATCAGTGACCCCCGGAGTGAGCAGTTCTTC.

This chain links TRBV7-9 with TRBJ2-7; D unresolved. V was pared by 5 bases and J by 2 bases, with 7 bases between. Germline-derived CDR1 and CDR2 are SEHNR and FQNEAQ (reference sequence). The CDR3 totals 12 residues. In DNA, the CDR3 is TGTGCCAGCAGCGATGGGACCTACGAGCAGTACTTC. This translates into CASSDGTYEQYF. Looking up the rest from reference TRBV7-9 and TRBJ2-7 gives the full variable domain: DTGVSQNPRHKITKRGQNVTFRCDPISEHNRLYWYRQTLGQGPEFLTYFQNEAQLEKSRLLSDRFSAERPKGSFSTLEIQRTEQGDSAMYLCASSDGTYEQYFGPGTRLTVT.